This T cell receptor beta chain originates from a study of identical twins. The study's findings and limits: Conclusions relied on cross-sectional statistical analysis, not following the same donors.

The CDR3 runs to 14 residues. V shed 3 bases and J shed 7 bases, with 15 bases lying between them. Unique molecular identifiers were present on the cDNA, which also gained a universal primer site by template switching. TCRdb itself ran the 5' RACE reads through MiXCR, one entry per CDR3 protein. This sample has approximately 300,000 distinct CDR3 sequences, with roughly 8.6% found just once. This clonotype was observed a few times. What it binds is unknown. The data were also submitted as part of a second study, on yellow fever vaccine responses in identical twins.

The J gene is TRBJ1-2, the V gene TRBV12-3 or TRBV12-4; D gene unclear. This receptor was obtained from a woman aged 18-29 years in good health. The sample consisted of CD8+ T cells sorted from blood. This chain's CDR3 is CASSFPTAFPGYTF. The CDR3 DNA is TGTGCCAGCAGTTTCCCGACCGCTTTCCCTGGCTACACCTTC.